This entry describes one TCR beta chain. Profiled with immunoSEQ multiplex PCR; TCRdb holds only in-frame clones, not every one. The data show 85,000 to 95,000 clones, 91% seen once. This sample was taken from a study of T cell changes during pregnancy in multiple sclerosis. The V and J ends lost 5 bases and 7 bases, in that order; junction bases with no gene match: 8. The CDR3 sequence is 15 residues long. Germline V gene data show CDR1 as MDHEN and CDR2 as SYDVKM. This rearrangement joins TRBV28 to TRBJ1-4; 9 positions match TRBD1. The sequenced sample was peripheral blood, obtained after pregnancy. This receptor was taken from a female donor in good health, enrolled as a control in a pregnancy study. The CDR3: CASSETGTGLEKLFF. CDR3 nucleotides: TGTGCCAGCAGTGAAACCGGGACAGGGCTTGAAAAACTGTTTTTT.